The entry below gives a single TCR beta chain sequence along with its context. Its antigen is unidentified. Sample-barcoded 5' priming and a J-beta primer mix drove a second PCR of roughly 6 to 12 cycles. Each of the cDNA molecules was tagged by a template-switch adaptor with 12 random nucleotides. TCRdb itself ran the 5' RACE reads through MiXCR, one entry per CDR3 protein. The table includes some 1.6 million distinct CDR3 sequences, about 31% detected once. This record comes from a study of blood T cells in healthy people across ages. Whole-study findings and limits: Per-million-T-cell TCR beta diversity fell roughly linearly with age. The CMV status of each donor remained undetermined, and this could have confounded shifts in expanded clonotypes. Relative to aged donors, long-lived donors carried more naive CD4+ cells and displayed higher diversity.

Germline V gene data show CDR1 as SGHRS and CDR2 as YFSETQ. V dropped 0 bases and J dropped 0; count of bases not matched to a gene: 8. There are 20 residues in the CDR3. V and J are TRBV5-1 and TRBJ2-1; 14 bases fit TRBD2. The TCR sequence derives from a woman aged 25-40 years in good health. Sequencing input: blood. For the CDR3, the DNA is TGCGCCAGCAGCTTGGTCCGACGACTAGCGGGGGGGGGCTCCTACAATGAGCAGTTCTTC. Amino acids: CASSLVRRLAGGGSYNEQFF.